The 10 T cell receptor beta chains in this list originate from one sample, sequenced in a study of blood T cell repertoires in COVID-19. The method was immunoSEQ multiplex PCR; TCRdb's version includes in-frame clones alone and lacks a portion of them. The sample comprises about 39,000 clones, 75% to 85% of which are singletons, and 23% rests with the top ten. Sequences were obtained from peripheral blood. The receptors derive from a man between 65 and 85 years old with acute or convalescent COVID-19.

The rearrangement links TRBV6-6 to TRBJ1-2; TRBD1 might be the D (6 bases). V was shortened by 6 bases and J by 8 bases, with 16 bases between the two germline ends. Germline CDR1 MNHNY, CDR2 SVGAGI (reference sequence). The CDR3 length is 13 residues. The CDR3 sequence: CASRDGQPRGYTF. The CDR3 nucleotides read TGTGCCAGCAGGGACGGACAGCCAAGGGGCTACACCTTC.

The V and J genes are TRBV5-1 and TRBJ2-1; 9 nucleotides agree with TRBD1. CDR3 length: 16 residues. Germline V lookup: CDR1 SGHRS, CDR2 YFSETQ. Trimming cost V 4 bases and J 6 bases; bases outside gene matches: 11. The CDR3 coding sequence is TGCGCCAGCAGCAGAAATCCGGGACAGGGTGGCAATGAGCAGTTCTTC. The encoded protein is CASSRNPGQGGNEQFF.

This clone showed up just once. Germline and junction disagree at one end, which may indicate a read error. Here the CDR3 reads CASSLVVAGVDSQYF. The CDR3 nucleotides are TGTGCCAGCAGCTTAGTAGTAGCGGGAGTAGATTCGCAGTATTTT. This rearrangement joins TRBV7-6 to TRBJ2-3; 9 bases line up with TRBD2. The V gene's germline CDR1 is SGHVS and CDR2 FNYEAQ. The CDR3 spans 15 residues.

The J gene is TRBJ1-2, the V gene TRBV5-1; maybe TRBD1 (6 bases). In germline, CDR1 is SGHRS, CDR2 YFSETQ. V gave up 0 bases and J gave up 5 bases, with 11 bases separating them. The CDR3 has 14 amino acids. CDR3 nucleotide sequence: TGCGCCAGCAGCTTGGACAGGGCGAATTATGGCTACACCTTC. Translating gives CASSLDRANYGYTF.

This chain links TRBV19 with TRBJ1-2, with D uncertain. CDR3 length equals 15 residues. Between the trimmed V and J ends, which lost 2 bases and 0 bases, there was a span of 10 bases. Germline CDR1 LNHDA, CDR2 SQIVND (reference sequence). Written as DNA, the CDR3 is TGTGCCAGTAGTATAAGGTGGGGAGCTAACTATGGCTACACCTTC. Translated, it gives CASSIRWGANYGYTF.

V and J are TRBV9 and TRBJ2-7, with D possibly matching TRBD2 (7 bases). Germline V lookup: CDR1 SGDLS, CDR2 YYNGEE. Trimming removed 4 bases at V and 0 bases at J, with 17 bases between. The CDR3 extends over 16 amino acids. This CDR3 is CASSQSPGGTSYEQYF. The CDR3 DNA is TGTGCCAGCAGCCAGTCCCCGGGGGGCACCTCCTACGAGCAGTACTTC.

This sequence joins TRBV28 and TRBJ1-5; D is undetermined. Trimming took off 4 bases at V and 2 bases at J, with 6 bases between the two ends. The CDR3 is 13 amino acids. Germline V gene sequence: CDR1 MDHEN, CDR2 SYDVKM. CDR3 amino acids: CASSWGGNQPQHF. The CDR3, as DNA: TGTGCCAGCAGTTGGGGAGGCAATCAGCCCCAGCATTTT.

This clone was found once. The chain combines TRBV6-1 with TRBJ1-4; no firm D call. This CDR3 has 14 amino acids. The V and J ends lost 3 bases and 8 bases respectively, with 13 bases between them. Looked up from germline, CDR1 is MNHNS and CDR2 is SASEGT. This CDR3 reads CASSEGSSKEKLFF. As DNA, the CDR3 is TGTGCCAGCAGTGAGGGCAGTTCGAAGGAAAAACTGTTTTTT.

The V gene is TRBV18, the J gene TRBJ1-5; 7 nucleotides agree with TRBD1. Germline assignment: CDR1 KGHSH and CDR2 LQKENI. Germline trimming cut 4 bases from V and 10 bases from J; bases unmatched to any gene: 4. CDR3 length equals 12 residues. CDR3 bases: TGTGCCAGCTCACTTGACAGGGTCCCCCAGCATTTT. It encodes CASSLDRVPQHF.

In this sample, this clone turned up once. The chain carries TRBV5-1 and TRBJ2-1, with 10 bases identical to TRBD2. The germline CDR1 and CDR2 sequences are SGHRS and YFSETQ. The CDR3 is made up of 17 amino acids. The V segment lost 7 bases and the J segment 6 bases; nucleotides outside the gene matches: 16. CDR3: CASRSSSGSFLSNEQFF. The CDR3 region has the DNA TGCGCCAGCCGCTCTTCTAGCGGGAGTTTCCTAAGCAATGAGCAGTTCTTC.